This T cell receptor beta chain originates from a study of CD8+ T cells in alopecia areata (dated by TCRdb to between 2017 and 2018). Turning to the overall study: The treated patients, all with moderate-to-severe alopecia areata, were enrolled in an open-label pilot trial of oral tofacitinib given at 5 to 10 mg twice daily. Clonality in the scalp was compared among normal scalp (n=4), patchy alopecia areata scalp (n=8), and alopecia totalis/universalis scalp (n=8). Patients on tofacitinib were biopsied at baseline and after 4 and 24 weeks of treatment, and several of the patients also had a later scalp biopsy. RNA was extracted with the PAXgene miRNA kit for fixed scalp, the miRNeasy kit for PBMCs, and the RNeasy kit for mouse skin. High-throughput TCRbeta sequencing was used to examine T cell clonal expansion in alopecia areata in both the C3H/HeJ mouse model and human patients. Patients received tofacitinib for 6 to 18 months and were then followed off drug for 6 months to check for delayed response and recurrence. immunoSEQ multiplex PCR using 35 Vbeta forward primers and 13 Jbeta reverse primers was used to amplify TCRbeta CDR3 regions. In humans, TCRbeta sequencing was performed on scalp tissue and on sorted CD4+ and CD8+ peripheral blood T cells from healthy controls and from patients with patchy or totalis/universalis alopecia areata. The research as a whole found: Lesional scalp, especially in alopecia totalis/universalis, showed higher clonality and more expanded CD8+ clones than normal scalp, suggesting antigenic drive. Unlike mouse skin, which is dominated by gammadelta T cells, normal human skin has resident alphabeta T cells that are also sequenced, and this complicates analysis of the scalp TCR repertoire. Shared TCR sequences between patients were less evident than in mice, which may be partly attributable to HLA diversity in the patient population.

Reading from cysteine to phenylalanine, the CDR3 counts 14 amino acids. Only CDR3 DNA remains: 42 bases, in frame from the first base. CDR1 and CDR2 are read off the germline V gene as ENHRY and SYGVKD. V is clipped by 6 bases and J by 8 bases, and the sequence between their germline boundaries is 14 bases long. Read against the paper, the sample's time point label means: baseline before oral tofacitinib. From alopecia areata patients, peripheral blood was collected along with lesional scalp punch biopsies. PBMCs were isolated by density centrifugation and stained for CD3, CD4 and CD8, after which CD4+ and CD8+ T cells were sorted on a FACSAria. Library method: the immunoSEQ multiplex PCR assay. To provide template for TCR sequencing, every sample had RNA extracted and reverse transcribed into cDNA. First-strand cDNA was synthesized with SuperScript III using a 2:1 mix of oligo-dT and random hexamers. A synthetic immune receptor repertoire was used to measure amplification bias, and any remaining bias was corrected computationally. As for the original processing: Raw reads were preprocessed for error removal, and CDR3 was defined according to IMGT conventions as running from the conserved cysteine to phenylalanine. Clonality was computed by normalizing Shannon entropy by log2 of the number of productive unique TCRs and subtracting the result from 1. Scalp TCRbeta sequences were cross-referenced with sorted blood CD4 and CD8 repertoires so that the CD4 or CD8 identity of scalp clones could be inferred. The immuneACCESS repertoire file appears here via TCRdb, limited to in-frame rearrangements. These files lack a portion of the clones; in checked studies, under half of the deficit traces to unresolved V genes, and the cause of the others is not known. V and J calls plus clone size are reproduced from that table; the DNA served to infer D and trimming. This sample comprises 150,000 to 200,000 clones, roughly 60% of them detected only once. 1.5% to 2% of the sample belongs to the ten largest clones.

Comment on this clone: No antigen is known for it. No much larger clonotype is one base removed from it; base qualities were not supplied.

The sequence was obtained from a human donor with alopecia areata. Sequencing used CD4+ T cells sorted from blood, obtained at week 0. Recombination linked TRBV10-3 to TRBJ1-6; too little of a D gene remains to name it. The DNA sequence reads TGTGCCATCAGAAGGGCGCTACGGGATTCACCCCTCCACTTT. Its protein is CAIRRALRDSPLHF.